Below, 29 T cell receptor beta chains from the same sample are listed, as sequenced in a study of shared clonotypes between healthy human individuals (TCRdb year 2020). Library method: the immunoSEQ multiplex PCR assay. The immuneACCESS repertoire file appears here via TCRdb, limited to in-frame rearrangements. These files lack a portion of the clones; in checked studies, under half of the deficit traces to unresolved V genes, and the cause of the others is not known. The sample yields millions of clones; roughly 94% were counted once. Around 0.13% of the sample rests with the top ten. Sequencing was done on a sample of naive CD4+ T cells sorted from blood. Reading the label with the study, this specimen's cell subset or site is: CD45RA+ positively selected. The receptors stem from a man between 18 and 35 years old in good health.

The rearrangement links TRBV10-3 to TRBJ1-3, with unresolved D. Germline values: CDR1 ENHRY, CDR2 SYGVKD. Trimming pared 10 bases from V and 0 bases from J, leaving 16 bases between. The CDR3 is 15 residues long. The CDR3 sequence: CATVEHSYSGNTIYF. As DNA, the CDR3 is TGTGCCACTGTTGAACACAGCTACTCTGGAAACACCATATATTTT.

This sequence joins TRBV30 and TRBJ2-1; D possibly matches TRBD1 or TRBD2 (6 bases each). Trimming stripped 1 base from V and 10 bases from J, with 8 bases between. Per germline, CDR1 GTSNPN and CDR2 SVGIG (reference sequence). The CDR3 totals 11 residues. This chain's CDR3 is CAWSDGGEQFF. Written as DNA, the CDR3 is TGTGCCTGGAGTGACGGGGGCGAGCAGTTCTTC.

This rearrangement joins TRBV5-1 to TRBJ2-7; D remains unclear. V was clipped by 1 base and J by 11 bases, with 10 bases between them. The germline V gene encodes CDR1 SGHRS and CDR2 YFSETQ. This CDR3 comprises 11 residues. CDR3 protein: CASSLIQRKYF. The CDR3 DNA sequence: TGCGCCAGCAGCTTGATCCAAAGGAAGTACTTC. Complete variable domain (other parts from reference TRBV5-1 and TRBJ2-7): KAGVTQTPRYLIKTRGQQVTLSCSPISGHRSVSWYQQTPGQGLQFLFEYFSETQRNKGNFPGRFSGRQFSNSRSEMNVSTLELGDSALYLCASSLIQRKYFGPGTRLTVT.

This clone was seen only a few times. The chain recombines TRBV28 with TRBJ2-2, with D hard to call. The germline gives CDR1 MDHEN, CDR2 SYDVKM. The CDR3 consists of 12 residues. The V end was cut by 2 bases, the J end by 4 bases, with 2 bases between. The CDR3 sequence: CASSLVTGELFF. The CDR3 DNA follows: TGTGCCAGCAGTTTAGTCACCGGGGAGCTGTTTTTT.

This chain joins TRBV10-2 and TRBJ1-5, with 8 bases lining up with TRBD1. The ends lost 2 bases at V and 6 bases at J; junction bases unmatched: 9. The CDR3 runs to 16 residues. Germline values: CDR1 WSHSY, CDR2 SAAADI. The CDR3 protein is CASSETQSGGSQPQHF. Here the CDR3 DNA reads TGCGCCAGCAGTGAGACTCAATCAGGGGGCAGTCAGCCCCAGCATTTT.

This sequence joins TRBV6-1 and TRBJ1-2; possibly TRBD1 for D (5 bases). V gave up 7 bases and J gave up 2 bases, with 14 bases separating them. The CDR3 totals 14 residues. Germline loops: CDR1 MNHNS, CDR2 SASEGT. CDR3 in DNA: TGTGCCAGCATCCGGGACCAGGGAAACTATGGCTACACCTTC. The encoded protein is CASIRDQGNYGYTF.

This chain links TRBV6-1 with TRBJ2-5; TRBD1 is a possible D gene (5 bases). This CDR3 contains 15 residues. Germline V gene lookup returns CDR1 MNHNS and CDR2 SASEGT. Trimming removed 3 bases from V and 2 bases from J, with 13 bases in between. CDR3 bases: TGTGCCAGCAGTGACCTAATGGGGCTACAAGAGACCCAGTACTTC. This sequence encodes CASSDLMGLQETQYF.

The chain combines TRBV9 with TRBJ2-5; D perhaps matches TRBD2 (6 bases). V gave up 3 bases and J gave up 5 bases, with 17 bases separating them. This CDR3 comprises 15 residues. The V gene's germline CDR1 is SGDLS and CDR2 YYNGEE. CDR3 amino acids: CASSATGLRGETQYF. CDR3 sequence (DNA): TGTGCCAGCAGCGCGACCGGACTAAGAGGGGAGACCCAGTACTTC.

The chain couples TRBV7-6 to TRBJ2-1; 11 bases agree with TRBD1. The CDR3 consists of 14 residues. CDR1 and CDR2 (germline): SGHVS, FNYEAQ. The V segment lost 5 bases and the J segment 7 bases; nucleotides outside the gene matches: 4. The CDR3 reads CASSQGQGVNEQFF. The CDR3 DNA reads TGTGCCAGCAGCCAGGGACAGGGGGTGAATGAGCAGTTCTTC.

V usage is TRBV2 and J usage is TRBJ1-6, with no clear D. The germline V and J ends were trimmed by 3 bases and 5 bases, with 14 bases remaining between them. The CDR3 covers 16 residues. Per the germline V gene, CDR1 is SNHLY and CDR2 is FYNNEI. CDR3 bases: TGTGCCAGCAGTGAGGAGTCCACCCACAATAATTCACCCCTCCACTTT. Translating gives CASSEESTHNNSPLHF.

The V call is TRBV5-5, the J call TRBJ1-5, with D unclear. Deletions cut 0 bases from V and 0 bases from J, with 4 bases between. This CDR3 spans 14 amino acids. The germline CDR1 and CDR2 sequences are SGHKS and YYEKEE (reference sequence). Here the CDR3 reads CASSLEHSNQPQHF. The CDR3 coding sequence is TGTGCCAGCAGCTTGGAACATAGCAATCAGCCCCAGCATTTT. Full variable domain (remainder filled in from reference TRBV5-5 and TRBJ1-5): DAGVTQSPTHLIKTRGQQVTLRCSPISGHKSVSWYQQVLGQGPQFIFQYYEKEERGRGNFPDRFSARQFPNYSSELNVNALLLGDSALYLCASSLEHSNQPQHFGDGTRLSIL.

The chain is built from TRBV5-4 and TRBJ2-1; the D is unclear. The CDR3 runs to 13 residues. V was pared by 0 bases and J by 6 bases, with 7 bases between. The germline CDR1 and CDR2 sequences are SGHNT and YYREEE (reference sequence). The CDR3 region is CASSLAFVNEQFF. The CDR3 DNA is TGTGCCAGCAGCTTGGCTTTTGTCAATGAGCAGTTCTTC.

V usage is TRBV11-2 and J usage is TRBJ1-5; D might be TRBD1 (6 bases). This CDR3 spans 14 amino acids. Germline V CDR1 and CDR2: SGHAT, FQNNGV. V gave up 3 bases and J gave up 7 bases, with 13 bases separating them. In nucleotides, the CDR3 is TGTGCCAGCAGCTTGGGCAGGGGCTGGCAGCCCCAGCATTTT. Protein sequence: CASSLGRGWQPQHF.

V is TRBV5-1 and J is TRBJ2-1; TRBD2 aligns across 10 bases. After removal of 7 bases from V and 1 base from J, the junction contained 5 bases not matched to a gene. This CDR3 spans 15 amino acids. The germline V gene has CDR1 SGHRS and CDR2 YFSETQ. The CDR3 DNA sequence: TGCGCCAGCCGGGGGACTAGCGCGTCCTACAATGAGCAGTTCTTC. Its translation is CASRGTSASYNEQFF.

V gene TRBV11-1 combines with J gene TRBJ2-6; D gene ambiguous. With 1 base removed from V and 0 bases from J, the gap between germline ends came to 4 bases. The CDR3 extends over 15 amino acids. Germline CDR1 reads SGHAT; CDR2 reads FQDESV (reference sequence). CDR3 region: CASSLEASGANVLTF. CDR3 DNA: TGTGCCAGCAGCTTAGAGGCCTCTGGGGCCAACGTCCTGACTTTC.

This clone was recorded once. Distinct nucleotide sequences in the sample also encode this CDR3. The rearrangement uses TRBV5-1 and TRBJ2-1; 8 positions agree with TRBD2. CDR1 is SGHRS and CDR2 is YFSETQ in the germline V gene. The CDR3 is 15 residues long. With V trimmed by 6 bases and J by 0 bases, 5 bases remained unmatched. DNA for the CDR3: TGCGCCAGCACCCCGGGGGGGAGCTCCTACAATGAGCAGTTCTTC. It is translated as CASTPGGSSYNEQFF.

In the case of this clone: Other DNA sequences of this sample code for an identical CDR3. The rearrangement uses TRBV6-5 and TRBJ1-4; D not resolved. Trimming removed 5 bases at V and 8 bases at J, with 9 bases between. The CDR3 loop spans 12 amino acids. CDR1 is MNHEY, CDR2 SVGAGI, per germline. Here the CDR3 DNA reads TGTGCCAGCAGTGGCTCTGGAGAAAAACTGTTTTTT. Protein: CASSGSGEKLFF.

The chain recombines TRBV7-2 with TRBJ1-5, with TRBD1 matching 8 bases. The CDR3 consists of 15 residues. Looked up from germline, CDR1 is SGHTA and CDR2 is FQGNSA. The ends lost 5 bases at V and 3 bases at J; junction bases unmatched: 6. CDR3 protein: CASSQTGGFNQPQHF. CDR3 nucleotide sequence: TGTGCCAGCAGCCAAACAGGGGGGTTCAATCAGCCCCAGCATTTT.

This clone was counted once. The V gene is TRBV5-1, the J gene TRBJ1-2; D remains ambiguous. CDR3 size: 15 residues. V was shortened by 4 bases and J by 4 bases, with 17 bases between the two germline ends. The germline CDR1 and CDR2 sequences are SGHRS and YFSETQ. CDR3 in amino acids: CASSPDSGASYGYTF. CDR3 coding DNA: TGCGCCAGCAGCCCTGACTCGGGCGCGTCCTATGGCTACACCTTC.

The V and J genes are TRBV29-1 and TRBJ2-7; 8 nucleotides agree with TRBD1. The V gene end was trimmed by 7 bases and the J gene end by 5 bases; junction bases not matched to a gene: 13. The CDR3 runs to 14 residues. From germline, CDR1 is SQVTM and CDR2 ANQGSEA. The CDR3 DNA reads TGCAGCGCTGCATCCGGGACAGGAGGGAACGAGCAGTACTTC. This codes for CSAASGTGGNEQYF.

The V and J genes are TRBV28 and TRBJ2-5; TRBD2 matches at 13 bases. The J segment lost 6 bases and the V segment lost 1 base, leaving 11 bases of the junction unmatched. Germline V CDR1 and CDR2: MDHEN, SYDVKM. The CDR3 runs 18 residues. DNA for the CDR3: TGTGCCAGCAGTTTATCAGGACTAGCGGGGGCCCGGGATAAGACCCAGTACTTC. This codes for CASSLSGLAGARDKTQYF.

This rearrangement joins TRBV5-6 to TRBJ1-3; D is undetermined. V lost 0 bases and J 2 bases, leaving 9 bases between the germline ends. The CDR3 runs 15 residues. Germline CDR1 and CDR2: SGHDT and YYEEEE. The CDR3 protein is CASSLGSKAGNTIYF. The CDR3 nucleotides read TGTGCCAGCAGCTTGGGGTCGAAGGCTGGAAACACCATATATTTT.

The V call is TRBV2, the J call TRBJ2-7; tentatively, D is TRBD1 (6 bases). V lost 10 bases and J lost 1, with 14 bases in between. The CDR3 has 13 amino acids. Germline CDR1 reads SNHLY; CDR2 reads FYNNEI. CDR3 DNA: TGTGCCACCCTCCGGGACATTTCCTACGAGCAGTACTTC. Protein product: CATLRDISYEQYF.

The genes are TRBV30 and TRBJ1-4; D call uncertain. The CDR3 runs to 13 residues. Trimming shortened V by 1 base and J by 7 bases, and 10 bases separated the two germline ends. Germline values: CDR1 GTSNPN, CDR2 SVGIG (reference sequence). The DNA of the CDR3 is TGTGCCTGGAGTGGTCCCACCGGTGAAAAACTGTTTTTT. Its protein is CAWSGPTGEKLFF.

This rearrangement joins TRBV30 to TRBJ2-6; D not certain. V was shortened by 0 bases and J by 2 bases, with 8 bases between the two germline ends. CDR1 is GTSNPN, CDR2 SVGIG, per germline (reference sequence). This CDR3 has 15 residues. The CDR3 DNA reads as TGTGCCTGGAGTGTGTTGATTACTGGGGCCAACGTCCTGACTTTC. It specifies CAWSVLITGANVLTF.

The chain uses TRBV7-9 and TRBJ1-5; no clear D. Trimming stripped 2 bases from V and 0 bases from J, with 5 bases between. CDR1 is SEHNR, CDR2 FQNEAQ, per germline (reference sequence). The CDR3 contains 14 residues. CDR3 region: CASSLWGSNQPQHF. The CDR3 DNA sequence: TGTGCCAGCAGCTTATGGGGTAGCAATCAGCCCCAGCATTTT.

As regards this clone: This sample also contains other DNA sequences that code for the same CDR3. V is TRBV19 and J is TRBJ2-2, with D unresolved. The V and J ends lost 6 bases and 5 bases respectively, with 4 bases between them. There are 11 residues in the CDR3. Germline loops: CDR1 LNHDA, CDR2 SQIVND (reference sequence). The CDR3 region is CASSLTGELFF. CDR3 coding DNA: TGTGCCAGTAGCCTGACCGGGGAGCTGTTTTTT.

The gene calls are TRBV2 and TRBJ2-1; D is perhaps TRBD2 (7 bases). This CDR3 comprises 16 residues. Trimming removed 4 bases from V and 5 bases from J, with 18 bases in between. In germline, CDR1 is SNHLY, CDR2 FYNNEI. Written as DNA, the CDR3 is TGTGCCAGCAGTGGGGTCCTCTGGGGGGGCGACAATGAGCAGTTCTTC. Protein sequence: CASSGVLWGGDNEQFF.

This rearrangement joins TRBV5-1 to TRBJ2-3; D gene uncertain. The CDR3 has 13 amino acids. CDR1 is SGHRS, CDR2 YFSETQ, per germline. Trimming took 6 bases from V and 3 from J, leaving 11 bases between them. The CDR3 reads CASTSGPTDTQYF. The CDR3 DNA sequence: TGCGCCAGCACCAGTGGGCCAACAGATACGCAGTATTTT.